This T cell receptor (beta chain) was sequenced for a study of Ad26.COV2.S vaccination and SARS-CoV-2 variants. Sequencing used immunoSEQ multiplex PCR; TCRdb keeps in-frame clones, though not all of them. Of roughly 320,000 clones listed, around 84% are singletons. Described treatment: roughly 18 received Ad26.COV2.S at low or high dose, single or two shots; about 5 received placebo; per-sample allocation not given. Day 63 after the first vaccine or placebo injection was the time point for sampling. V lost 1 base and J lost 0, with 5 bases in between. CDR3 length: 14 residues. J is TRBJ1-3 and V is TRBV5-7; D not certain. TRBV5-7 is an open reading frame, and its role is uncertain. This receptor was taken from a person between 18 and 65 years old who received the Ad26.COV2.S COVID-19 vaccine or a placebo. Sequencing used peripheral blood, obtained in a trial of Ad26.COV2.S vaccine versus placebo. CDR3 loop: CASSLHPSGNTIYF. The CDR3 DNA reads TGTGCCAGCAGCTTGCACCCCTCTGGAAACACCATATATTTT.